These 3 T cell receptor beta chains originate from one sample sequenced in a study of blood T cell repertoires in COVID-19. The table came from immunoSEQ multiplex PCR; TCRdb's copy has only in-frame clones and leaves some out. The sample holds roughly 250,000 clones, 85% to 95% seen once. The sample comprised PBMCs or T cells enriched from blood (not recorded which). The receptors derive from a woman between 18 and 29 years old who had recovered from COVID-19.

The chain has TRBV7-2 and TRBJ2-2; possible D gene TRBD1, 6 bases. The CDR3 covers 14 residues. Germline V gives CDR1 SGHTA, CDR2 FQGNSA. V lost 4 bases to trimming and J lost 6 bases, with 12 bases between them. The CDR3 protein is CASSYNRAPGELFF. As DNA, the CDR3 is TGTGCCAGCAGCTACAACAGGGCTCCCGGGGAGCTGTTTTTT.

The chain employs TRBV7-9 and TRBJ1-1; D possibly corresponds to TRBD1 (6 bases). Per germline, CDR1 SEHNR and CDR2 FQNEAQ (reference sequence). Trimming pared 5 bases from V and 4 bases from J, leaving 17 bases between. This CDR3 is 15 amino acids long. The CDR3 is CASSIHRDGSTEAFF. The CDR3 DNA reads TGTGCCAGCAGCATCCACAGGGACGGTAGCACTGAAGCTTTCTTT. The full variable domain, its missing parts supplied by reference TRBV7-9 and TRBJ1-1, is DTGVSQNPRHKITKRGQNVTFRCDPISEHNRLYWYRQTLGQGPEFLTYFQNEAQLEKSRLLSDRFSAERPKGSFSTLEIQRTEQGDSAMYLCASSIHRDGSTEAFFGQGTRLTVV.

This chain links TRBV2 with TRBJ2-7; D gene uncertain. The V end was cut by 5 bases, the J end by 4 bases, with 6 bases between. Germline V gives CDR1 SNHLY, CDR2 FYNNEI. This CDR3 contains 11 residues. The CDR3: CASSPQYEQYF. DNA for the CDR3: TGTGCCAGCAGTCCCCAGTACGAGCAGTACTTC.